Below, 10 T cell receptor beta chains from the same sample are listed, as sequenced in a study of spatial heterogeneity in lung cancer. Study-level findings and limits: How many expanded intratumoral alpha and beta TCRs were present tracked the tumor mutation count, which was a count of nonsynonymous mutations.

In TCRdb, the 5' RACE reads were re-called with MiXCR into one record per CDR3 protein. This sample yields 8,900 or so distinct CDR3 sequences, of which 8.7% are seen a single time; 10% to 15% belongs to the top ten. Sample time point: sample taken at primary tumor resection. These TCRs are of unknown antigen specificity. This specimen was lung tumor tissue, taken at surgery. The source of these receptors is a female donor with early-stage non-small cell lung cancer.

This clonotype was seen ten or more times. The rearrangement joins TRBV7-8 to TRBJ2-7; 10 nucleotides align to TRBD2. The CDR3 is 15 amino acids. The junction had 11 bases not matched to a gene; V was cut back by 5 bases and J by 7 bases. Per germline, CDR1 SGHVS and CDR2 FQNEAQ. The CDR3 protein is CASSPSGTSVREQYF. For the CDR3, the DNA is TGTGCCAGCAGCCCCTCCGGGACTAGCGTGCGGGAGCAGTACTTC. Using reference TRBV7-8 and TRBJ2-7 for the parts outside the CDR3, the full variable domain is GAGVSQSPRYKVAKRGQDVALRCDPISGHVSLFWYQQALGQGPEFLTYFQNEAQLDKSGLPSDRFFAERPEGSVSTLKIQRTQQEDSAVYLCASSPSGTSVREQYFGPGTRLTVT.

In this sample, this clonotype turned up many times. CDR3 DNA sequence: TGTGCCAGCAGGGTCGAGACAGTGGCCTATGGCTACACCTTC. Protein sequence: CASRVETVAYGYTF. The chain combines TRBV2 with TRBJ1-2; perhaps TRBD1 as D (5 bases). Germline V gene lookup returns CDR1 SNHLY and CDR2 FYNNEI. Trimming left V 6 bases short and J 4 bases short, with 15 bases between. CDR3 length: 14 residues.

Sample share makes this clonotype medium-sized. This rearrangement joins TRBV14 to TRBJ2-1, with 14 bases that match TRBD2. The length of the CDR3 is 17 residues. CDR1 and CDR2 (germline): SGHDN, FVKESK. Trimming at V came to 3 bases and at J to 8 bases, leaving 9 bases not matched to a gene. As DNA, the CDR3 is TGTGCCAGCAGCCACTTTGGACTAGCGGGGGGCCGGGATGAGCAGTTCTTC. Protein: CASSHFGLAGGRDEQFF.

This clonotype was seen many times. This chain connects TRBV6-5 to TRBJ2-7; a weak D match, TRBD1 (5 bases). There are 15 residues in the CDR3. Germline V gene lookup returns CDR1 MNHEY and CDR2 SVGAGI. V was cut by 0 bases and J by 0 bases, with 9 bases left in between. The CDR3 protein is CASSYSGVDSYEQYF. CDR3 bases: TGTGCCAGCAGTTACTCAGGGGTCGACTCCTACGAGCAGTACTTC.

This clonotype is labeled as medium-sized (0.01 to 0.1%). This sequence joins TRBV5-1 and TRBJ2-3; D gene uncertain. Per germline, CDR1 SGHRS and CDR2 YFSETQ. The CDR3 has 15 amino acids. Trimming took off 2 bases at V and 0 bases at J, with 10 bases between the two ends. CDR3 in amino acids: CASSFGAYSTDTQYF. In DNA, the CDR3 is TGCGCCAGCAGCTTCGGAGCGTACAGCACAGATACGCAGTATTTT.

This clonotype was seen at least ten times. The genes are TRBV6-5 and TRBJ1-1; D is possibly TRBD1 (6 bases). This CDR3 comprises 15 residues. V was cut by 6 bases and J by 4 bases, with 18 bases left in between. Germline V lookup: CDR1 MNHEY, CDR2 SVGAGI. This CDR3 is CASRYRGAGSTEAFF. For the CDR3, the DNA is TGTGCCAGCAGGTATAGGGGGGCAGGGTCCACTGAAGCTTTCTTT.

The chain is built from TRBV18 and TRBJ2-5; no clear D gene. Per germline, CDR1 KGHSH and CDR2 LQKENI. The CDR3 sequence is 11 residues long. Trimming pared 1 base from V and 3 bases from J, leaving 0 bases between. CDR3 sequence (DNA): TGTGCCAGCTCACCACAAGAGACCCAGTACTTC. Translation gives CASSPQETQYF.

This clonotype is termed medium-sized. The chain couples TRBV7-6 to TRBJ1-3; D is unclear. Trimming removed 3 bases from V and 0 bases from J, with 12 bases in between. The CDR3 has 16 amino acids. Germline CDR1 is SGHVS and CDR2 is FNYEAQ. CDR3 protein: CASSFGDSLSGNTIYF. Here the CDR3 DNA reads TGTGCCAGCAGCTTTGGGGATAGTCTCTCTGGAAACACCATATATTTT.

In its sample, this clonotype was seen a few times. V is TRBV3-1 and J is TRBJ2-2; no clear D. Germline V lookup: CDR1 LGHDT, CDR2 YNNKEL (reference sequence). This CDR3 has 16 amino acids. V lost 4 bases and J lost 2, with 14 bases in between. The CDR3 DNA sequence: TGTGCCAGCAGCCTGAGCCTGACGGTTAACACCGGGGAGCTGTTTTTT. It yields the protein CASSLSLTVNTGELFF.

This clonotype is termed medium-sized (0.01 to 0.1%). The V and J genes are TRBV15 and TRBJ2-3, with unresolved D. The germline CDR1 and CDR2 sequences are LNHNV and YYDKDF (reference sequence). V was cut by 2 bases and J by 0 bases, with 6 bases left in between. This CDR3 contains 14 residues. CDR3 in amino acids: CATSRLDSTDTQYF. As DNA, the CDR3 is TGTGCCACCAGCAGACTAGATAGCACAGATACGCAGTATTTT.